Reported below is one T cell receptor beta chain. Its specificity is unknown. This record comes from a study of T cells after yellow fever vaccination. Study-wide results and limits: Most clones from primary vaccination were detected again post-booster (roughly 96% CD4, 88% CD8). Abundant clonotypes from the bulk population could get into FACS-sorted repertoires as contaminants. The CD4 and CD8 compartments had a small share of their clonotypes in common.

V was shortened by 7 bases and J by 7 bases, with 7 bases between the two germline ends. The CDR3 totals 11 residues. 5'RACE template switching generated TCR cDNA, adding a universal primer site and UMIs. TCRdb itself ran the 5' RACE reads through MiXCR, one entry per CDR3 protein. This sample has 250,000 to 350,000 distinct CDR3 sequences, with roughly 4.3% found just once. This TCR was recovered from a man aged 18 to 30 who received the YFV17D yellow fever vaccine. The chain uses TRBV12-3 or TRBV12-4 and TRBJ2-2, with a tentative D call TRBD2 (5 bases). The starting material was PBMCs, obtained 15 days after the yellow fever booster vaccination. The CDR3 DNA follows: TGTGCCAGCACCCGGGACGGGGAGCTGTTTTTT. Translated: CASTRDGELFF.